The present T cell receptor (beta chain) was sequenced within a study of T cells after yellow fever vaccination. CDR1 is LGHDT and CDR2 is YNNKEL in the germline V gene (reference sequence). V shed 1 base and J shed 9 bases, with 16 bases lying between them. This CDR3 contains 15 residues. TCRdb called the 5' RACE reads again in MiXCR, with one record for every CDR3 protein. This table has 200,000 to 250,000 distinct CDR3 sequences, less than 3.5% appearing once. V is TRBV3-1 and J is TRBJ1-5; D gene uncertain. This sequence originates from a man between 18 and 29 years old who received the YFV17D yellow fever vaccine. Sequencing used CD4+ T cells sorted from PBMCs, obtained 10 days after the yellow fever booster vaccination. CDR3: CASSQGRQLVGPQHF. As DNA, the CDR3 is TGTGCCAGCAGCCAAGGTCGGCAGCTTGTAGGGCCCCAGCATTTT.